A single sample is the source of the 14 T cell receptor beta chains below, sequenced in a study of blood T cell repertoires in COVID-19. The repertoire was sequenced with immunoSEQ multiplex PCR; TCRdb's copy has only in-frame clones and lacks some. The profile shows hundreds of thousands of clones, about nine tenths of them singletons. The sample consisted of PBMCs or T cells enriched from blood (not recorded which). Receptors originate from a man between 60 and 75 years old who had recovered from COVID-19.

The sample holds one count of this clone. The chain carries TRBV7-2 and TRBJ2-5; 10 bases line up with TRBD2. CDR1 SGHTA and CDR2 FQGNSA come from the germline V gene. V gave up 4 bases and J gave up 2 bases; unmatched junction bases: 10. CDR3 length equals 17 residues. CDR3: CASSYLGLAGVQETQYF. The CDR3 DNA reads TGTGCCAGCAGCTACCTTGGGCTAGCGGGAGTTCAAGAGACCCAGTACTTC.

The chain joins TRBV5-5 to TRBJ2-5; a weak D match, TRBD2 (6 bases). The V gene lost 2 bases and the J gene lost 5 bases, with 16 bases spanning the gap. The CDR3 has 15 residues. Looked up from germline, CDR1 is SGHKS and CDR2 is YYEKEE (reference sequence). In DNA form, the CDR3 reads TGTGCCAGCAGCTTAATCGGGGGACTGGCGGAGACCCAGTACTTC. Its protein product is CASSLIGGLAETQYF. Looking up the rest from reference TRBV5-5 and TRBJ2-5 gives the full variable domain: DAGVTQSPTHLIKTRGQQVTLRCSPISGHKSVSWYQQVLGQGPQFIFQYYEKEERGRGNFPDRFSARQFPNYSSELNVNALLLGDSALYLCASSLIGGLAETQYFGPGTRLLVL.

J is TRBJ2-1 and V is TRBV29-1; TRBD2 agrees at 10 bases. The CDR3 sequence is 15 residues long. Trimming removed 6 bases from V and 7 bases from J; junction bases left unmatched: 12. The germline V gene has CDR1 SQVTM and CDR2 ANQGSEA. CDR3 amino acids: CSVERLAGTRNEQFF. CDR3 sequence (DNA): TGCAGCGTCGAAAGACTAGCGGGTACTAGAAATGAGCAGTTCTTC.

The chain carries TRBV28 and TRBJ2-3, with 10 bases identical to TRBD1. The junction had 11 bases not matched to a gene; V was cut back by 6 bases and J by 8 bases. In germline, CDR1 is MDHEN, CDR2 SYDVKM. This CDR3 is built from 15 residues. The CDR3 sequence is CASSLTGGASGTQYF. DNA for the CDR3: TGTGCCAGCAGCCTGACAGGGGGCGCATCGGGTACGCAGTATTTT. The variable domain in full, with the rest retrieved from reference TRBV28 and TRBJ2-3, is DVKVTQSSRYLVKRTGEKVFLECVQDMDHENMFWYRQDPGLGLRLIYFSYDVKMKEKGDIPEGYSVSREKKERFSLILESASTNQTSMYLCASSLTGGASGTQYFGPGTRLTVL.

The rearrangement uses TRBV6-6 and TRBJ2-7; TRBD2 agrees at 12 bases. The CDR3 is made up of 15 amino acids. CDR1 and CDR2 (germline): MNHNY, SVGAGI (reference sequence). V gave up 4 bases and J gave up 11 bases; unmatched junction bases: 12. CDR3 protein: CASSSTTSGSPREYF. CDR3 coding DNA: TGTGCCAGCAGTTCAACGACTAGCGGGAGCCCCCGAGAGTACTTC.

This clone has only a few counts. The chain combines TRBV19 with TRBJ1-5; 7 bases are a match to TRBD1. The CDR3 has 16 amino acids. J was trimmed by 0 bases and V by 9 bases; bases with no gene match: 11. CDR1 and CDR2 from the germline V gene are LNHDA and SQIVND (reference sequence). CDR3 nucleotide sequence: TGTGCCAGCGAAAAAACAGGGGTCTATAGCAATCAGCCCCAGCATTTT. Amino acids: CASEKTGVYSNQPQHF.

The chain carries TRBV18 and TRBJ2-7; maybe TRBD2 (7 bases). V was clipped by 2 bases and J by 6 bases, with 17 bases between them. Germline loops: CDR1 KGHSH, CDR2 LQKENI. This CDR3 has 15 amino acids. The CDR3 bases are TGTGCCAGCTCACCAGGATCCGGGGGGCAGGCCGAGCAGTACTTC. This translates into CASSPGSGGQAEQYF.

The chain carries TRBV4-2 and TRBJ2-5, with D possibly TRBD2 on 5 matching bases. CDR3 size: 15 residues. CDR1 and CDR2 from the germline V gene are LGHNA and YNFKEQ. Trimming shortened V by 8 bases and J by 1 base, and 17 bases separated the two germline ends. The CDR3 bases are TGTGCCAGCTCGCCGGGAAAAGAGGTCCAAGAGACCCAGTACTTC. Protein: CASSPGKEVQETQYF.

Concerning this clone: Other DNA sequences in the sample encode the same CDR3. This chain links TRBV5-4 with TRBJ2-2; 9 bases match TRBD2. This CDR3 has 16 residues. V lost 0 bases to trimming and J lost 0 bases; unmatched junction nucleotides: 0. The germline V gene has CDR1 SGHNT and CDR2 YYREEE (reference sequence). The CDR3 spells CASSLGLAANTGELFF. DNA of the CDR3: TGTGCCAGCAGCTTGGGACTAGCGGCGAACACCGGGGAGCTGTTTTTT. Full variable domain (outside the CDR3, taken from reference TRBV5-4 and TRBJ2-2): ETGVTQSPTHLIKTRGQQVTLRCSSQSGHNTVSWYQQALGQGPQFIFQYYREEENGRGNFPPRFSGLQFPNYSSELNVNALELDDSALYLCASSLGLAANTGELFFGEGSRLTVL.

V usage is TRBV30 and J usage is TRBJ1-5, with D possibly matching TRBD1 (5 bases). Between the trimmed V and J ends, which lost 0 bases and 10 bases, there was a span of 10 bases. Germline CDR1 GTSNPN, CDR2 SVGIG (reference sequence). The length of the CDR3 is 12 residues. The CDR3, as DNA: TGTGCCTGGAGTGTAACCGGGGGTCCCCAGCATTTT. It yields the protein CAWSVTGGPQHF. Full variable domain (rest looked up from reference TRBV30 and TRBJ1-5): SQTIHQWPATLVQPVGSPLSLECTVEGTSNPNLYWYRQAAGRGLQLLFYSVGIGQISSEVPQNLSASRPQDRQFILSSKKLLLSDSGFYLCAWSVTGGPQHFGDGTRLSIL.

V and J are TRBV27 and TRBJ2-5; the match to TRBD2 covers 12 bases. The CDR3 is 18 amino acids. Germline V gene data show CDR1 as MNHEY and CDR2 as SMNVEV (reference sequence). V lost 0 bases and J lost 5; bases outside the gene matches: 10. The CDR3 sequence: CASSLSSGLAGRGETQYF. The CDR3 coding sequence is TGTGCCAGCAGTTTATCCTCGGGACTAGCGGGCCGGGGGGAGACCCAGTACTTC.

The CDR3 DNA reads as TGTGCCAGCAGCTTAGCGGGAGAGAGCACAGATACGCAGTATTTT. Its translation: CASSLAGESTDTQYF. This sequence joins TRBV7-3 and TRBJ2-3, with 7 bases lining up with TRBD2. CDR3 size: 15 residues. With V trimmed by 2 bases and J by 0 bases, 2 bases remained unmatched. Per the germline V gene, CDR1 is SGHTA and CDR2 is FQGTGA.

This chain joins TRBV7-9 and TRBJ1-3; D may be TRBD1 (5 bases). The CDR3 has 16 amino acids. Trimming stripped 4 bases from V and 1 base from J, with 14 bases between. Looked up from germline, CDR1 is SEHNR and CDR2 is FQNEAQ (reference sequence). CDR3 sequence: CASSWDLGVSGNTIYF. For the CDR3, the DNA is TGTGCCAGCAGCTGGGACTTAGGAGTTTCTGGAAACACCATATATTTT.

This chain links TRBV5-4 with TRBJ2-5, with 7 bases matching TRBD2. This CDR3 has 14 amino acids. With V trimmed by 4 bases and J by 5 bases, 8 bases remained unmatched. Looked up from germline, CDR1 is SGHNT and CDR2 is YYREEE (reference sequence). The CDR3 region has the DNA TGTGCCAGCAGCCACCCGGGAGGCAGGGAGACCCAGTACTTC. Protein: CASSHPGGRETQYF.